These 7 T cell receptor beta chains were sequenced from one sample in a study of shared clonotypes between healthy human individuals. The table came from immunoSEQ multiplex PCR; TCRdb's copy has only in-frame clones and leaves some out. This sample yields approximately 530,000 clones, of which almost 97% are seen a single time; roughly 0.06% belongs to the top ten. The sequencing sample was made of naive CD4+ T cells sorted from blood. As for subset: CD45RA+ positively selected. Every receptor here comes from a woman aged 30 to 39 in good health.

The chain couples TRBV30 to TRBJ1-1; maybe TRBD1 (5 bases). V was clipped by 2 bases and J by 5 bases, with 15 bases between them. CDR1 is GTSNPN, CDR2 SVGIG, per germline (reference sequence). This CDR3 comprises 14 residues. CDR3 sequence (DNA): TGTGCCTGGAGTTATGGGGGTTTTACGACTGAAGCTTTCTTT. This gives the protein CAWSYGGFTTEAFF. Full variable domain (outside the CDR3, taken from reference TRBV30 and TRBJ1-1): SQTIHQWPATLVQPVGSPLSLECTVEGTSNPNLYWYRQAAGRGLQLLFYSVGIGQISSEVPQNLSASRPQDRQFILSSKKLLLSDSGFYLCAWSYGGFTTEAFFGQGTRLTVV.

The rearrangement links TRBV30 to TRBJ2-3; D assignment may be TRBD1 or TRBD2 (5 bases each). V was trimmed by 0 bases and J by 5 bases, leaving 12 bases between them. Germline values: CDR1 GTSNPN, CDR2 SVGIG (reference sequence). The CDR3 spans 14 residues. The CDR3 here is CAWSVRGARDTQYF. CDR3 nucleotide sequence: TGTGCCTGGAGTGTGAGAGGGGCCCGAGATACGCAGTATTTT.

The chain recombines TRBV4-1 with TRBJ2-1, with D perhaps being TRBD1 or TRBD2 (5 bases each). CDR3 size: 14 residues. Trimming pared 4 bases from V and 5 bases from J, leaving 12 bases between. CDR1 is MGHRA, CDR2 YSYEKL, per germline. The CDR3 DNA follows: TGCGCCAGCAGCCGAGGGGACGGGAACAATGAGCAGTTCTTC. Translation gives CASSRGDGNNEQFF.

The V and J genes are TRBV9 and TRBJ1-6; weak D call: TRBD1 (6 bases). There are 14 residues in the CDR3. Trimming stripped 5 bases from V and 8 bases from J, with 14 bases between. Germline V gene data show CDR1 as SGDLS and CDR2 as YYNGEE. CDR3 in amino acids: CASSREGGYSPLHF. The CDR3 DNA reads as TGTGCCAGCAGTCGCGAAGGGGGTTATTCACCCCTCCACTTT.

V gene TRBV9 combines with J gene TRBJ2-2, with D tentatively TRBD2 (6 bases). CDR1 and CDR2 from the germline V gene are SGDLS and YYNGEE. Trimming took 0 bases from V and 1 from J, leaving 10 bases between them. The CDR3 has 16 amino acids. CDR3 sequence (DNA): TGTGCCAGCAGCGTAGACCCGGGAGTGAACACCGGGGAGCTGTTTTTT. It translates to CASSVDPGVNTGELFF.

The chain carries TRBV2 and TRBJ2-1, with D perhaps TRBD1 (5 bases). CDR3 length equals 13 residues. The germline V gene has CDR1 SNHLY and CDR2 FYNNEI. Trimming pared 4 bases from V and 6 bases from J, leaving 10 bases between. CDR3 nucleotide sequence: TGTGCCAGCAGTGCCGACAGTTTCAATGAGCAGTTCTTC. Amino acids: CASSADSFNEQFF.

The sample holds a few counts of this clone. This chain uses TRBV19 with TRBJ2-5; a weak D match, TRBD1 (6 bases). Germline CDR1 and CDR2: LNHDA and SQIVND (reference sequence). V was shortened by 5 bases and J by 5 bases, with 15 bases between the two germline ends. This CDR3 has 14 residues. The CDR3 loop is CASSARGAGETQYF. The CDR3, as DNA: TGTGCCAGTAGTGCCAGGGGAGCAGGGGAGACCCAGTACTTC. The complete variable domain, with remaining parts taken from reference TRBV19 and TRBJ2-5, reads DGGITQSPKYLFRKEGQNVTLSCEQNLNHDAMYWYRQDPGQGLRLIYYSQIVNDFQKGDIAEGYSVSREKKESFPLTVTSAQKNPTAFYLCASSARGAGETQYFGPGTRLLVL.